Listed here is a single T cell receptor beta chain. This record belongs to a study of blood T cell repertoires in COVID-19. Across the whole study: There were acute and convalescent COVID-19 samples, and they came from the United States, Italy and Spain.

Profiled with immunoSEQ multiplex PCR; TCRdb holds only in-frame clones, not every one. The table lists about 200,000 clones, 80% to 90% of them singletons. This CDR3 contains 15 residues. J was trimmed by 9 bases and V by 6 bases; bases with no gene match: 9. Germline CDR1 and CDR2: MNHEY and SVGAGI. The chain recombines TRBV6-5 with TRBJ1-6, with 9 bases matching TRBD1. Sequencing was performed on peripheral blood. The clonotype was recovered from a woman in her 40s with active or convalescent COVID-19. This CDR3 reads CASRAPGQGGSPLHF. DNA of the CDR3: TGTGCCAGCAGGGCGCCGGGACAGGGAGGTTCACCCCTCCACTTT.